This TCR beta chain comes out of a study of T-cell reconstitution after alpha-beta-depleted transplantation in children. Study-wide findings and caveats: About two months after transplant, alpha-beta T cells reportedly came from several hundred expanded graft clones. From surviving recipient T cells and thymic progenitors came the high day-60 TCRbeta diversity observed in some patients. Newly made T cells mostly supplied T-cell counts and diversity one year after transplant.

The germline gives CDR1 SGHNT, CDR2 YYREEE (reference sequence). The V segment lost 0 bases and the J segment 5 bases; nucleotides outside the gene matches: 3. This CDR3 is built from 15 residues. A library of TCRbeta sequences, prepared with unique molecular identifiers, was generated. One entry per CDR3 protein, called by TCRdb with MiXCR from the PCR reads. The sample has about 540,000 distinct CDR3 sequences, 25% to 30% seen once. To note about this clonotype: Antigen unknown.

This receptor was obtained from a boy younger than two with Wiskott-Aldrich syndrome, due to receive a stem cell transplant. This specimen consisted of PBMCs, obtained before TCRalphabeta/CD19-depleted stem cell transplant. The chain is built from TRBV5-4 and TRBJ2-3, with 10 nucleotides matching TRBD1. The CDR3 spells CASSLDGTGVDTQYF. The DNA for the CDR3 is TGTGCCAGCAGCTTGGACGGGACAGGGGTAGATACGCAGTATTTT.